A selection of T cell receptor beta chains follows, all from one sample in a study of cytomegalovirus exposure and HLA in healthy donors. Some clones are missing from TCRdb's copy, which holds only in-frame ones; the method was immunoSEQ multiplex PCR. The sample contains around 120,000 clones, 81% of which appear only once. Material for sequencing was PBMCs. The receptors here all came from a woman aged 30 to 39 in good health and CMV-seronegative. Each CDR3 is given without its conserved first and last residue. Clone size appears in some rows only: once, few, many, or a class for an expanded clone.

cdr3_aa: ASSPTGREVAYNEQF
j_call: TRBJ2-1
v_call: TRBV9
clone_size: .
cdr3_length: 15

cdr3_aa: ASSGRLAGDTDTQY
j_call: TRBJ2-3
v_call: TRBV6-1
clone_size: .
cdr3_length: 14

cdr3_aa: ASSKGPGGARITGELF
j_call: TRBJ2-2
v_call: TRBV19
clone_size: once
cdr3_length: 16

cdr3_aa: ASSLAGVGTGELF
j_call: TRBJ2-2
v_call: TRBV27
clone_size: .
cdr3_length: 13

cdr3_aa: ASSYMGQGAKTNGYT
j_call: TRBJ1-2
v_call: TRBV28
clone_size: .
cdr3_length: 15

cdr3_aa: ASSSSMRETQY
j_call: TRBJ2-5
v_call: TRBV7-6
clone_size: few
cdr3_length: 11

cdr3_aa: ASSPGYNEQF
j_call: TRBJ2-1
v_call: TRBV7-3
clone_size: .
cdr3_length: 10

cdr3_aa: ASSLRTGSTDTQY
j_call: TRBJ2-3
v_call: TRBV5-6
clone_size: .
cdr3_length: 13

cdr3_aa: ASSLSSVLSVQDEQY
j_call: TRBJ2-7
v_call: TRBV7-8
clone_size: once
cdr3_length: 15

cdr3_aa: ASSLRWREVPVLRTDTQY
j_call: TRBJ2-3
v_call: TRBV27
clone_size: .
cdr3_length: 18

cdr3_aa: ASSLALRPPGEARSYNEQF
j_call: TRBJ2-1
v_call: TRBV7-7
clone_size: .
cdr3_length: 19

cdr3_aa: ASSLGQTTDTQY
j_call: TRBJ2-3
v_call: TRBV25-1
clone_size: .
cdr3_length: 12

cdr3_aa: ASSVGSRGGYEQY
j_call: TRBJ2-7
v_call: TRBV9
clone_size: .
cdr3_length: 13

cdr3_aa: ASHLRRLLIAGALEQY
j_call: .
v_call: TRBV27
clone_size: few
cdr3_length: 16

cdr3_aa: AISPSGGALNEQF
j_call: TRBJ2-1
v_call: TRBV10-3
clone_size: .
cdr3_length: 13

cdr3_aa: ASSQTPDSADTQY
j_call: TRBJ2-3
v_call: TRBV4-2
clone_size: .
cdr3_length: 13

cdr3_aa: ATSRAVEKLF
j_call: TRBJ1-4
v_call: TRBV15
clone_size: once
cdr3_length: 10

cdr3_aa: ASSSRRTDNTDTQY
j_call: TRBJ2-3
v_call: TRBV27
clone_size: .
cdr3_length: 14

cdr3_aa: ASSIGGQAEQY
j_call: TRBJ2-7
v_call: TRBV19
clone_size: .
cdr3_length: 11

cdr3_aa: ASSLDRGHEQY
j_call: TRBJ2-7
v_call: TRBV7-7
clone_size: .
cdr3_length: 11

cdr3_aa: ASSQDPGAGSYNEQF
j_call: TRBJ2-1
v_call: TRBV4-3
clone_size: .
cdr3_length: 15

cdr3_aa: ATSWQGLETQY
j_call: TRBJ2-5
v_call: TRBV19
clone_size: .
cdr3_length: 11

cdr3_aa: ASSPGLGLEQY
j_call: TRBJ2-7
v_call: TRBV6-4
clone_size: .
cdr3_length: 11

cdr3_aa: ASSPGVGGNYNEQF
j_call: TRBJ2-1
v_call: TRBV5-1
clone_size: .
cdr3_length: 14

cdr3_aa: ASSQAQGGYEQY
j_call: TRBJ2-7
v_call: TRBV4-1
clone_size: .
cdr3_length: 12

cdr3_aa: ASSPRAGAIGELF
j_call: TRBJ2-2
v_call: TRBV27
clone_size: .
cdr3_length: 13

cdr3_aa: ASSMGLAGGIYNEQF
j_call: TRBJ2-1
v_call: TRBV19
clone_size: .
cdr3_length: 15

cdr3_aa: ASSPAQGAAYEQY
j_call: TRBJ2-7
v_call: TRBV18
clone_size: .
cdr3_length: 13

cdr3_aa: ASSFRVADSSYEQY
j_call: .
v_call: TRBV7-9
clone_size: .
cdr3_length: 14

cdr3_aa: ASSFLGGESSPLH
j_call: TRBJ1-6
v_call: TRBV7-9
clone_size: .
cdr3_length: 13

cdr3_aa: ASSETGGRTDTQY
j_call: TRBJ2-3
v_call: TRBV2
clone_size: once
cdr3_length: 13

cdr3_aa: ASSSPEAGAFSYEQY
j_call: TRBJ2-7
v_call: TRBV11-1
clone_size: .
cdr3_length: 15

cdr3_aa: ASSYSLGTEAF
j_call: TRBJ1-1
v_call: TRBV6-5
clone_size: .
cdr3_length: 11

cdr3_aa: ASSPTGLAASYEQY
j_call: TRBJ2-7
v_call: TRBV4-3
clone_size: .
cdr3_length: 14

cdr3_aa: ASSRRGGYT
j_call: TRBJ1-2
v_call: TRBV28
clone_size: .
cdr3_length: 9

cdr3_aa: AWGPGTSGIAPTDTQY
j_call: TRBJ2-3
v_call: TRBV30
clone_size: .
cdr3_length: 16

cdr3_aa: ASSLWGGTDTQY
j_call: TRBJ2-3
v_call: TRBV4-3
clone_size: .
cdr3_length: 12

cdr3_aa: ASSLTDTQY
j_call: TRBJ2-3
v_call: TRBV19
clone_size: .
cdr3_length: 9

cdr3_aa: ASSLGAGSGNTIY
j_call: TRBJ1-3
v_call: TRBV5-4
clone_size: .
cdr3_length: 13

cdr3_aa: ASSIEQYNQPQH
j_call: TRBJ1-5
v_call: TRBV19
clone_size: .
cdr3_length: 12

cdr3_aa: ASSIAGSGMSGANVLT
j_call: TRBJ2-6
v_call: TRBV19
clone_size: few
cdr3_length: 16